Following are 2 T cell receptor beta chains from one sample sequenced in a study of shared clonotypes between healthy human individuals. Produced via immunoSEQ multiplex PCR; TCRdb's table is partial and in-frame only. The sample records 600,000 to 750,000 clones, about two thirds being singletons. Material for sequencing was memory CD4+ T cells sorted from blood. Regarding subset: CD45RA-negative fraction. The receptors come from a woman under 40 in good health.

The J gene is TRBJ1-1, the V gene TRBV28; no clear D gene. V lost 5 bases and J 0 bases, leaving 16 bases between the germline ends. The germline V gene has CDR1 MDHEN and CDR2 SYDVKM. CDR3 length: 16 residues. For the CDR3, the DNA is TGTGCCAGCAGTGGCACTTCGAGGCGTTTGAACACTGAAGCTTTCTTT. Translating gives CASSGTSRRLNTEAFF.

About this clone: The same CDR3 can be traced to other DNA sequences in this sample. V is TRBV18 and J is TRBJ2-7; TRBD2 aligns across 9 bases. This CDR3 region has 13 residues. Germline V gene sequence: CDR1 KGHSH, CDR2 LQKENI. Losses at the gene ends were 3 bases for V and 4 bases for J; bases not matched to a gene: 1. The CDR3, as DNA: TGTGCCAGCTCACCTGGACTAGCGTACGAGCAGTACTTC. Translation gives CASSPGLAYEQYF. The variable domain in full, completed from reference TRBV18 and TRBJ2-7, reads NAGVMQNPRHLVRRRGQEARLRCSPMKGHSHVYWYRQLPEEGLKFMVYLQKENIIDESGMPKERFSAEFPKEGPSILRIQQVVRGDSAAYFCASSPGLAYEQYFGPGTRLTVT.